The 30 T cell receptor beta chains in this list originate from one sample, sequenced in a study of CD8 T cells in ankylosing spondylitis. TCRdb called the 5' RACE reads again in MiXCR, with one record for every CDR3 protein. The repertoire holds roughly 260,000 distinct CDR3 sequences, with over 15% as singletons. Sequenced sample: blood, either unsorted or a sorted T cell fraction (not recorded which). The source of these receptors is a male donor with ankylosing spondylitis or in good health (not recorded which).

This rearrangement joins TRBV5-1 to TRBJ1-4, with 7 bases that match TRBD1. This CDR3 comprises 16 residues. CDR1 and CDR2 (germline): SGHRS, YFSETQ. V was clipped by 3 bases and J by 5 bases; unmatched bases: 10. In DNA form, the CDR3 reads TGCGCCAGCAGCTCACAACCGGGACAGATGAATGAAAAACTGTTTTTT. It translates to CASSSQPGQMNEKLFF.

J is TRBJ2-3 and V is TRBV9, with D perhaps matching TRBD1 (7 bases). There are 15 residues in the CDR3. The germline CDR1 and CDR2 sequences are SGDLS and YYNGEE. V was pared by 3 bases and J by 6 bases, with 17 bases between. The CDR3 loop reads CASSAKGAGLDTQYF. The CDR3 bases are TGTGCCAGCAGCGCCAAGGGGGCGGGATTGGATACGCAGTATTTT.

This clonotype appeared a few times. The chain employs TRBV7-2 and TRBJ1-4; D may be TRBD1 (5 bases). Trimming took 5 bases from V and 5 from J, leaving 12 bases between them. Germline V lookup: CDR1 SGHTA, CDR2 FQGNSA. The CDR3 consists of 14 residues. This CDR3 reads CASSRGAGNEKLFF. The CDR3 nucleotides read TGTGCCAGCAGCCGCGGGGCGGGGAATGAAAAACTGTTTTTT.

The CDR3 loop is CASSSGTGVYGYTF. The CDR3 DNA sequence: TGTGCCAGCAGTTCCGGGACGGGAGTCTATGGCTACACCTTC. V gene TRBV27 combines with J gene TRBJ1-2; tentatively, D is TRBD1 (5 bases). Per the germline V gene, CDR1 is MNHEY and CDR2 is SMNVEV (reference sequence). Trimming pared 4 bases from V and 4 bases from J, leaving 13 bases between. The CDR3 has 14 residues.

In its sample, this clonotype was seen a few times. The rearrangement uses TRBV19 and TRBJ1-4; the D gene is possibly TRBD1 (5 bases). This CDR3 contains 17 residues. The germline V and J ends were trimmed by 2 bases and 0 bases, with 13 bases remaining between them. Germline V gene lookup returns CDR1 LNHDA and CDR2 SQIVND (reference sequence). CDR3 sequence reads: CASSIRWDSTTNEKLFF. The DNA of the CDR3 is TGTGCCAGTAGTATACGCTGGGACTCAACAACTAATGAAAAACTGTTTTTT.

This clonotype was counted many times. CDR3 nucleotides: TGTGCCAGCAGCTTGAGGGACTGGAACACTGAAGCTTTCTTT. As protein: CASSLRDWNTEAFF. The chain joins TRBV5-5 to TRBJ1-1; D is perhaps TRBD1 (5 bases). The CDR3 spans 14 residues. Per germline, CDR1 SGHKS and CDR2 YYEKEE (reference sequence). Trimming shortened V by 1 base and J by 1 base, and 8 bases separated the two germline ends.

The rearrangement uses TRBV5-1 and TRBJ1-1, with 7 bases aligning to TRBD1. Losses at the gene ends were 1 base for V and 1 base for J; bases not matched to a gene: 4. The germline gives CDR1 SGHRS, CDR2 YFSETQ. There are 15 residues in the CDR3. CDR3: CASSLPRQGNTEAFF. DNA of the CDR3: TGCGCCAGCAGCTTGCCGAGACAGGGGAACACTGAAGCTTTCTTT.

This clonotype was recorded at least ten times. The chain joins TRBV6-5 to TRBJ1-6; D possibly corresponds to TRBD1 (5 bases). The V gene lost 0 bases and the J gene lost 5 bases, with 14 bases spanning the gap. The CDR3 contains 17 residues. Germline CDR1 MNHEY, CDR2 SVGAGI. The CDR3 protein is CASSYSSGTADNSPLHF. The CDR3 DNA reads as TGTGCCAGCAGTTACTCGTCCGGGACGGCCGATAATTCACCCCTCCACTTT.

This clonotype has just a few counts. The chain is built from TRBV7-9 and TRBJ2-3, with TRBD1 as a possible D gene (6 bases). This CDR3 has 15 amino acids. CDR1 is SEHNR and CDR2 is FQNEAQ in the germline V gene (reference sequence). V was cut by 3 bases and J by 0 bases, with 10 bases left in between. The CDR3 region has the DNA TGTGCCAGCAGCTTCGAAGGACAGAGCACAGATACGCAGTATTTT. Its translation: CASSFEGQSTDTQYF. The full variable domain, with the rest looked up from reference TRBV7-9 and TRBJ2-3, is DTGVSQNPRHKITKRGQNVTFRCDPISEHNRLYWYRQTLGQGPEFLTYFQNEAQLEKSRLLSDRFSAERPKGSFSTLEIQRTEQGDSAMYLCASSFEGQSTDTQYFGPGTRLTVL.

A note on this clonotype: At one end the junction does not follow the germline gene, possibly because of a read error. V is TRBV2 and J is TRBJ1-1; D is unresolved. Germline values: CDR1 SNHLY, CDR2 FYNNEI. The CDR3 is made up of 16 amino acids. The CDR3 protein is CASSDFRTQSNTAAFF. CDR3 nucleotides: TGTGCCAGCAGTGACTTTAGGACCCAATCGAACACTGCAGCTTTCTTT.

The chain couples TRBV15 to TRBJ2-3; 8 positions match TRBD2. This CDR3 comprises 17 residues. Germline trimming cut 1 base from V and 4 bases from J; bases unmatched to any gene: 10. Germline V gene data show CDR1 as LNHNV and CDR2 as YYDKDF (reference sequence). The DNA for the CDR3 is TGTGCCACCAGCAGAGCTAGGTTGGGACTAGGCGCAGATACGCAGTATTTT. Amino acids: CATSRARLGLGADTQYF.

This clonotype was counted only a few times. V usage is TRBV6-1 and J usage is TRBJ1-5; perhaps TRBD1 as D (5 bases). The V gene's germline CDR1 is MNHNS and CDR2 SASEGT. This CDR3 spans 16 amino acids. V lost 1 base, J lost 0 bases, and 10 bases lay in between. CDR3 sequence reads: CASSEVGDYSNQPQHF. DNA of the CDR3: TGTGCCAGCAGTGAAGTCGGGGACTATAGCAATCAGCCCCAGCATTTT.

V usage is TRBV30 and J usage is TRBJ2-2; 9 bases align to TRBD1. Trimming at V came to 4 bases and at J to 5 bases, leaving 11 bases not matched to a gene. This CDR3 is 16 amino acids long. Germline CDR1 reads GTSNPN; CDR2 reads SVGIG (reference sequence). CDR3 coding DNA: TGTGCCTGGATTAACCGGGACAGGGATTTGACCGGGGAGCTGTTTTTT. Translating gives CAWINRDRDLTGELFF.

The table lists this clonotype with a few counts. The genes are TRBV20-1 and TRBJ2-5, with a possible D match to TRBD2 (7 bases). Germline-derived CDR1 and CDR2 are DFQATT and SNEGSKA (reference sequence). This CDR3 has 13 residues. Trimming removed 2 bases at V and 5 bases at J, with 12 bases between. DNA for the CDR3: TGCAGTGCTAGAAAGGGGGGGGTTGAGACCCAGTACTTC. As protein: CSARKGGVETQYF.

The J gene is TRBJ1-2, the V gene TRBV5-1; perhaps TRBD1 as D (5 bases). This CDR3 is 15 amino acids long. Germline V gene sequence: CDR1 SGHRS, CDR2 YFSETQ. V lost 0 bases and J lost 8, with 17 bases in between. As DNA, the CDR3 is TGCGCCAGCAGCTTGGGAACGACAGCCGCGGGAGGCTACACCTTC. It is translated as CASSLGTTAAGGYTF.

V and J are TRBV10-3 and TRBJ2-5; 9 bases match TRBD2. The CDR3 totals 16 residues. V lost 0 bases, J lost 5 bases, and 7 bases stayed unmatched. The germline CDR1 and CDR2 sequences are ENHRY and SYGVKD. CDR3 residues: CAISESIAGDSETQYF. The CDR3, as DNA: TGTGCCATCAGTGAGTCAATAGCGGGAGACTCTGAGACCCAGTACTTC.

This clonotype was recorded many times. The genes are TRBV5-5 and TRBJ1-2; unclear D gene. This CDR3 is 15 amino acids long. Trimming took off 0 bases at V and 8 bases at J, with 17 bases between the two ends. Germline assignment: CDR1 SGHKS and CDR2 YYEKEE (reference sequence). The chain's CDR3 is CASSLAPTGVAGYTF. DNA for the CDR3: TGTGCCAGCAGCTTGGCCCCGACGGGCGTTGCGGGCTACACCTTC. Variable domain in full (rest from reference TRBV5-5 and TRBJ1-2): DAGVTQSPTHLIKTRGQQVTLRCSPISGHKSVSWYQQVLGQGPQFIFQYYEKEERGRGNFPDRFSARQFPNYSSELNVNALLLGDSALYLCASSLAPTGVAGYTFGSGTRLTVV.

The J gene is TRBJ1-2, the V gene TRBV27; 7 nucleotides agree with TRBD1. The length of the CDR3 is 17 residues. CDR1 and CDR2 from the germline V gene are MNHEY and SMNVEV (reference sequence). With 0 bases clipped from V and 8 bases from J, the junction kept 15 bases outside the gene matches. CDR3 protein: CASSLSGGRVGLYGYTF. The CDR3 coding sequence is TGTGCCAGCAGTTTATCAGGGGGCAGGGTTGGACTATACGGCTACACCTTC.

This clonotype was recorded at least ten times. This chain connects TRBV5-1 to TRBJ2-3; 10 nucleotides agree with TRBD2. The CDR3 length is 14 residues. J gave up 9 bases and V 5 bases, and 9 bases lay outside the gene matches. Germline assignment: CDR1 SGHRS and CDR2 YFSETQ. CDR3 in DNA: TGCGCCAGCAGTGGCACTAGCGGGGCGAACACGCAGTATTTT. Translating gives CASSGTSGANTQYF.

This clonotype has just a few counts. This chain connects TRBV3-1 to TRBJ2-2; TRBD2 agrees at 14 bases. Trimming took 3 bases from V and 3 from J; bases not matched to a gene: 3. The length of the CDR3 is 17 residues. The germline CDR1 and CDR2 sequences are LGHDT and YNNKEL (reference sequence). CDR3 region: CASSQPGLAGDTGELFF. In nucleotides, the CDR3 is TGTGCCAGCAGCCAGCCGGGACTAGCGGGAGACACCGGGGAGCTGTTTTTT.

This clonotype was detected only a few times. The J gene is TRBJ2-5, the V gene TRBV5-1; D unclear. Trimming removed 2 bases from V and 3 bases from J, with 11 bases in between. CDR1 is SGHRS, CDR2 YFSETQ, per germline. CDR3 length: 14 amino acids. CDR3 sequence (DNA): TGCGCCAGCAGCTTATCGGTACTTGAAGAGACCCAGTACTTC. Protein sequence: CASSLSVLEETQYF.

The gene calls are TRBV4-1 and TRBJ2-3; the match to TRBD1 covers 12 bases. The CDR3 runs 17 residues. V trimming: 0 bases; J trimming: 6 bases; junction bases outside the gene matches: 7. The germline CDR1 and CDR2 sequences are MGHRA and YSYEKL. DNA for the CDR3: TGCGCCAGCAGCCAAGATCCAGGGACAGGGGGCGTCGATACGCAGTATTTT. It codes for CASSQDPGTGGVDTQYF.

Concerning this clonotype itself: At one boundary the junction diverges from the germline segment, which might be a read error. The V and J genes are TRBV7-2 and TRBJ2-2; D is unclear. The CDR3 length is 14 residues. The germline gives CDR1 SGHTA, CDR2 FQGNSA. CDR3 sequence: CASRTDRNSGELFF. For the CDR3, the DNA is TGTGCCAGCCGTACCGATAGGAACTCCGGGGAGCTGTTTTTT.

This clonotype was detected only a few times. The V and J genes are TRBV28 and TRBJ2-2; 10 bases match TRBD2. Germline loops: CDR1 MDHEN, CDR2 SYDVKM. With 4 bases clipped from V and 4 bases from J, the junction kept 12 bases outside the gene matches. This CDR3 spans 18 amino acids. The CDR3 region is CASSSYLQRGGSTGELFF. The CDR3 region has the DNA TGTGCCAGCAGTTCCTACCTCCAGCGGGGGGGATCCACCGGGGAGCTGTTTTTT.

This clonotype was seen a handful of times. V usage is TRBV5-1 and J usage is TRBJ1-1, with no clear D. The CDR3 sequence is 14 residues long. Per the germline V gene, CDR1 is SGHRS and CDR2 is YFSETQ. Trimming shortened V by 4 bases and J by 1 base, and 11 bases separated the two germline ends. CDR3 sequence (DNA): TGCGCCAGCAGCGCGATGACGGAGAACACTGAAGCTTTCTTT. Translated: CASSAMTENTEAFF.

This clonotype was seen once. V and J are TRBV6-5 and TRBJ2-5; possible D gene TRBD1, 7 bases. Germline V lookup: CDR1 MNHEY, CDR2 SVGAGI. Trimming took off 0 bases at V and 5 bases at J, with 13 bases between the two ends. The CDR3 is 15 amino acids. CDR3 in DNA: TGTGCCAGCAGTTACTCAGGAGGGGGCAGTGAGACCCAGTACTTC. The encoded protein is CASSYSGGGSETQYF.

The CDR3 sequence: CASSVETAHYNEQFF. The CDR3, as DNA: TGTGCCAGCAGCGTAGAGACAGCCCACTACAATGAGCAGTTCTTC. The V call is TRBV9, the J call TRBJ2-1, with D possibly TRBD1 on 5 matching bases. The germline V and J ends were trimmed by 0 bases and 3 bases, with 10 bases remaining between them. The CDR3 has 15 residues. Germline-derived CDR1 and CDR2 are SGDLS and YYNGEE.

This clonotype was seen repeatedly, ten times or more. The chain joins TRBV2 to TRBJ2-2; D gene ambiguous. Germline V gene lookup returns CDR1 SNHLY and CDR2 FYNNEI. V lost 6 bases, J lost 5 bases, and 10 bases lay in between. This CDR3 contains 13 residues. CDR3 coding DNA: TGTGCCAGCAGGAGAGTAGGGACCGGGGAGCTGTTTTTT. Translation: CASRRVGTGELFF.

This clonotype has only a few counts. The CDR3 nucleotides read TGTGCCAGCAGCGTCTCAGGGGGAGGGCCCGCTGAGCAGTTCTTC. Amino acids: CASSVSGGGPAEQFF. This chain connects TRBV9 to TRBJ2-1; D possibly matches TRBD1 or TRBD2 (7 bases each). Germline CDR1 SGDLS, CDR2 YYNGEE. CDR3 length equals 15 residues. Trimming removed 2 bases at V and 9 bases at J, with 18 bases between.

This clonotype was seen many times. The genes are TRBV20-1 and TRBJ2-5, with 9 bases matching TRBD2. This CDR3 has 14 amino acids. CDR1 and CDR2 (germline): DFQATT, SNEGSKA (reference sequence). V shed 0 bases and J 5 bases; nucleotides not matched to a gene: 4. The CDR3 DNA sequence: TGCAGTGCTAGAGATATAGCGGGGGTGGAGACCCAGTACTTC. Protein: CSARDIAGVETQYF.